This T cell receptor beta chain appears in the sequencing data of a study of blood T cell repertoires in COVID-19. This CDR3 is 16 amino acids long. Trimming removed 5 bases from V and 7 bases from J; junction bases left unmatched: 9. The germline V gene encodes CDR1 SEHNR and CDR2 FQNEAQ (reference sequence). This clone was counted a single time. Generated by immunoSEQ multiplex PCR, the TCRdb table keeps only in-frame clones and is missing some. The sample has roughly 200,000 clones, just under 85% seen once; the top ten hold roughly 4.6%. The chain recombines TRBV7-9 with TRBJ2-2; 11 bases map to TRBD2. Sequencing was done on a sample of peripheral blood. The source of this sequence is a woman in her seventies with active or convalescent COVID-19. The chain's CDR3 is CASSPPGTSGHGELFF. The DNA for the CDR3 is TGTGCCAGCAGCCCCCCCGGGACTAGCGGTCACGGGGAGCTGTTTTTT.